A selection of T cell receptor beta chains follows, all from one sample in a study of T cells in localized non-small cell lung cancer. Some clones are missing from TCRdb's copy, which holds only in-frame ones; the method was immunoSEQ multiplex PCR. There are under 55,000 clones in the sample; 60% to 85% occur only once, and roughly 4% lies in the top ten. This specimen was PBMCs, taken before any cancer treatment. The origin of the receptors is a woman between 40 and 69 years old with stage II lung adenocarcinoma. Both conserved end residues are part of each CDR3. Fields, in order: D gene, V gene, clone size, J gene, CDR3 protein, CDR3 DNA. A D gene is named only where the DNA matches it firmly. Expanded clones get a size class; other rows say once, few or many, or leave the size out.

>TRBD2|TRBV7-9|-|TRBJ2-1
CASSPNVPSGGQYNEQFF
TGTGCCAGCAGCCCCAATGTCCCCAGCGGGGGGCAGTACAATGAGCAGTTCTTC
>-|TRBV5-8|-|TRBJ2-7
CASSFQGGPYEQYF
TGTGCCAGCAGCTTTCAGGGTGGGCCCTACGAGCAGTACTTC
>-|TRBV7-9|-|TRBJ1-5
CASSSYGDQPQHF
TGTGCCAGCAGCTCGTACGGGGATCAGCCCCAGCATTTT
>TRBD2|TRBV29-1|-|TRBJ2-3
CSVGLLAGGPDTQYF
TGCAGCGTTGGGTTGCTAGCGGGGGGGCCAGATACGCAGTATTTT
>-|TRBV10-3|-|TRBJ1-1
CAISLRDGFVEEGTEAFF
TGTGCCATCAGCCTCCGGGACGGGTTTGTGGAGGAGGGGACTGAAGCTTTCTTT
>-|TRBV10-2|-|TRBJ2-7
CASSESAGQVEQYF
TGCGCCAGCAGTGAGTCAGCGGGCCAGGTCGAGCAGTACTTC
>-|TRBV11-2|-|TRBJ1-1
CASSLTGLNTEAFF
TGTGCCAGCAGCCTGACAGGCCTGAACACTGAAGCTTTCTTT
>-|TRBV11-2|-|TRBJ2-1
CASSLGGYNEQFF
TGTGCCAGCAGCTTAGGGGGCTACAATGAGCAGTTCTTC
>-|TRBV23-1|few|TRBJ1-6
CASSQDRGNSPLHF
TGCGCCAGCAGTCAAGATAGGGGGAATTCACCCCTCCACTTT
>-|TRBV5-8|-|TRBJ1-2
CASSRPGEPYGYTF
TGTGCCAGCAGCCGACCAGGGGAACCCTATGGCTACACCTTC
>TRBD2|TRBV5-5|-|TRBJ2-3
CASSRDGRWSDTQYF
TGTGCCAGCAGCCGCGACGGGAGGTGGTCAGATACGCAGTATTTT
>TRBD1|TRBV2|few|TRBJ1-6
CASSESGTGNSPLHF
TGTGCCAGCAGTGAATCAGGGACAGGGAATTCACCCCTCCACTTT
>-|TRBV29-1|-|TRBJ1-1
CSVDRLLTEAFF
TGCAGCGTTGACAGGTTACTCACTGAAGCTTTCTTT
>-|TRBV10-3|once|TRBJ1-2
CAISESRDLGYTF
TGTGCCATCAGTGAGTCCCGCGATCTCGGCTACACCTTC
>TRBD1|TRBV5-6|few|TRBJ2-7
CASSFGQASYEQYF
TGTGCCAGCAGCTTTGGACAGGCTTCCTACGAGCAGTACTTC
>-|TRBV5-8|-|TRBJ2-7
CASSLVEGGERSYEQYF
TGTGCCAGCAGCTTGGTGGAGGGGGGGGAACGCTCCTACGAGCAGTACTTC
>-|TRBV4-3|few|TRBJ1-4
CASSQDSTDKLFF
TGCGCCAGCAGCCAAGATTCTACGGATAAACTGTTTTTT
>-|TRBV1|-|TRBJ1-2
CTSSQDRVSNGRVEGNYGYTF
TGCACCAGCAGCCAAGATAGGGTCTCAAACGGGCGGGTAGAGGGTAACTATGGCTACACCTTC
>TRBD1|TRBV2|-|TRBJ1-6
CASSEGDRGYSPLHF
TGTGCCAGCAGTGAGGGGGACAGGGGGTATTCACCCCTCCACTTT
>-|TRBV19|few|TRBJ1-1
CASSGSRGQTEAFF
TGTGCCAGTAGTGGTTCGAGAGGTCAGACTGAAGCTTTCTTT
>-|TRBV6-1|-|TRBJ1-2
CASSEPETYGYTF
TGTGCCAGCAGTGAGCCCGAGACCTATGGCTACACCTTC
>-|TRBV21-1|-|TRBJ2-7
CASRSGGVPPYEQYF
TGTGCCAGCAGAAGTGGAGGGGTCCCGCCCTACGAGCAGTACTTC
>-|TRBV11-2|-|TRBJ1-2
CASSTAWGNYGYTF
TGTGCCAGCAGCACCGCCTGGGGCAACTATGGCTACACCTTC
>-|TRBV6-1|-|TRBJ2-7
CASSSDSESRYEQYF
TGTGCCAGCAGCTCCGACTCCGAATCACGCTACGAGCAGTACTTC
>TRBD1|TRBV29-1|-|TRBJ2-7
CSVDGTGDEQYF
TGCAGCGTTGACGGGACAGGGGACGAGCAGTACTTC
>-|TRBV5-1|-|TRBJ2-7
CASSPTGGATQYF
TGCGCCAGCAGCCCGACAGGAGGGGCGACTCAGTACTTC
>-|TRBV5-4|-|TRBJ2-7
CASSLTDEQYF
TGTGCCAGCAGCCTGACAGACGAGCAGTACTTC
>-|TRBV5-1|once|TRBJ1-3
CASSLAGADTIYF
TGCGCCAGCAGTCTTGCGGGGGCGGACACCATATATTTT
>TRBD1|TRBV6-6|-|TRBJ1-1
CASGQGGGTEAFF
TGTGCCAGCGGCCAGGGGGGGGGCACTGAAGCTTTCTTT
>-|TRBV21-1|-|TRBJ2-4
CASRSGTGCQNIQYF
TGTGCCAGCAGGTCCGGGACAGGGTGCCAAAACATTCAGTACTTC
>TRBD2|TRBV19|few|TRBJ2-5
CASAAGGQETQYF
TGTGCCAGTGCCGCGGGGGGCCAAGAGACCCAGTACTTC
>-|TRBV5-1|-|TRBJ1-1
CASSPFTVPMNTEAFF
TGCGCCAGCAGCCCATTCACAGTACCCATGAACACTGAAGCTTTCTTT
>-|TRBV6-5|-|TRBJ2-1
CASSYSEGATEQFF
TGTGCCAGCAGTTACTCGGAGGGGGCTACTGAGCAGTTCTTC
>-|TRBV9|-|TRBJ2-3
CASSVDRGATDTQYF
TGTGCCAGCAGCGTAGACAGAGGGGCGACTGATACGCAGTATTTT
>TRBD1|TRBV4-2|-|TRBJ2-7
CASSPSGTGDNEQYF
TGTGCCAGCAGCCCTTCTGGGACAGGGGACAACGAGCAGTACTTC
>-|TRBV4-1|-|TRBJ1-5
CASRQEDTDNQPQHF
TGCGCCAGCAGGCAAGAGGACACGGACAATCAGCCCCAGCATTTT
>TRBD1|TRBV7-9|-|TRBJ2-2
CASSRTGPANTGELFF
TGTGCCAGCTCGAGGACAGGACCCGCGAACACCGGGGAGCTGTTTTTT
>TRBD1|TRBV28|once|TRBJ1-2
CASSYPGDRSYGYTF
TGTGCCAGCAGTTACCCGGGGGACAGGTCGTATGGCTACACCTTC
>-|TRBV28|once|TRBJ1-1
CASRPLGTEAFF
TGTGCCAGCAGGCCCCTTGGGACTGAAGCTTTCTTT
>TRBD1|TRBV25-1|-|TRBJ1-6
CASSARQGRDSPLHF
TGTGCCAGCAGTGCTCGACAGGGAAGGGATTCACCCCTCCACTTT
>-|TRBV25-1|once|TRBJ2-5
CASSESGGTQETQYF
TGTGCCAGCAGTGAATCTGGGGGGACCCAAGAGACCCAGTACTTC
>-|TRBV28|-|TRBJ2-5
CASSLEWRDQETQYF
TGTGCCAGCAGTTTAGAGTGGAGGGACCAAGAGACCCAGTACTTC
>-|TRBV5-6|-|TRBJ2-1
CASSRIMTGSSYNEQFF
TGTGCCAGCAGCCGTATAATGACGGGGAGCTCCTACAATGAGCAGTTCTTC
>-|TRBV5-4|few|TRBJ1-2
CASMVENYGYTF
TGTGCCAGCATGGTGGAAAACTATGGCTACACCTTC
>-|TRBV2|once|TRBJ1-2
CASTDGYLGYGYTF
TGTGCCAGCACTGACGGATACCTTGGGTATGGCTACACCTTC
>-|TRBV5-1|-|TRBJ2-6
CASTQAYSGANVLTF
TGCGCCAGCACACAGGCCTACTCTGGGGCCAACGTCCTGACTTTC
>-|TRBV4-3|-|TRBJ2-2
CASSQDRREELFF
TGCGCCAGCAGCCAAGATAGAAGGGAGGAGCTGTTTTTT
>-|TRBV6-5|-|TRBJ1-1
CASSYPGAKNTEAFF
TGTGCCAGCAGTTATCCGGGGGCGAAGAACACTGAAGCTTTCTTT
>-|TRBV30|-|TRBJ1-3
CAWTSGDDTIYF
TGTGCCTGGACTTCTGGTGATGACACCATATATTTT
>-|TRBV28|-|TRBJ1-1
CASRVMNTEAFF
TGTGCCAGCAGGGTAATGAACACTGAAGCTTTCTTT
>-|TRBV2|-|TRBJ1-2
CASFQSPGDGYTF
TGTGCCAGCTTCCAATCCCCAGGCGATGGCTACACCTTC
>-|TRBV18|-|TRBJ1-1
CASSPLANTEAFF
TGTGCCAGCTCACCACTGGCGAACACTGAAGCTTTCTTT
>-|TRBV7-2|-|TRBJ2-7
CASSSSPARAAYEQYF
TGTGCCAGCAGCTCATCCCCAGCGAGGGCAGCCTACGAGCAGTACTTC
>-|TRBV14|-|TRBJ1-1
CASSQDTVTLAFF
TGTGCCAGCAGCCAAGATACAGTAACTTTGGCTTTCTTT
>TRBD1|TRBV7-8|-|TRBJ2-6
CASSSFSGQGNGANVLTF
TGTGCCAGCAGCTCGTTTTCGGGACAGGGGAACGGGGCCAACGTCCTGACTTTC
>-|TRBV6-5|once|TRBJ1-6
CASSPGLGYSPLHF
TGTGCCAGCAGTCCAGGCCTTGGGTATTCACCCCTCCACTTT
>-|TRBV12-5|-|TRBJ2-3
CASGLSSTDTQYF
TGTGCTAGTGGTCTTTCGAGCACAGATACGCAGTATTTT
>-|TRBV19|-|TRBJ1-1
CASSFSRPGQTNTGAFF
TGTGCCAGTAGTTTCTCCCGGCCAGGGCAGACGAACACTGGAGCTTTCTTT
>-|TRBV28|-|TRBJ2-5
CATVAQIRETQYF
TGTGCCACCGTGGCGCAGATAAGAGAGACCCAGTACTTC
>TRBD1|TRBV5-1|-|TRBJ1-4
CASSLVTGTDNEKLFF
TGCGCCAGCAGCTTGGTCACCGGGACAGATAATGAAAAACTGTTTTTT